This TCR beta chain was observed in a study of T-cell memory formation after mild COVID-19. Germline V lookup: CDR1 MNHEY, CDR2 SVGAGI. V lost 4 bases and J lost 4, with 4 bases in between. There are 12 residues in the CDR3. TCRdb ran MiXCR on the 5' RACE reads and lists one entry per CDR3 protein. The sample shows about 190,000 distinct CDR3 sequences, around 18% of them seen only once. This clonotype has just a few counts. This sequence was found in an adult woman who had mild COVID-19 (a few samples of this study predate the infection). Cell type and time point are not known. The chain is built from TRBV6-5 and TRBJ2-2; the D is unclear. Sequenced sample: PBMCs or a T cell subset sorted from them (not recorded which). The CDR3 region is CASSSPTGELFF. The CDR3, as DNA: TGTGCCAGCAGTTCCCCCACCGGGGAGCTGTTTTTT.